The present T cell receptor beta chain was sequenced within a study of OX40 agonist ivuxolimab in advanced cancers. On the study more broadly: The study enrolled dose-escalation patients with hepatocellular carcinoma, melanoma, renal cell or head and neck cancer. Two patients with cutaneous melanoma and one with hepatocellular carcinoma, three in total, showed partial responses. Notes on the study in general: Clonal expansion from baseline to week 6 occurred in both CD4+ and CD8+ T cells.

Per germline, CDR1 ENHRY and CDR2 SYGVKD. There are 13 residues in the CDR3. V gave up 3 bases and J gave up 6 bases, with 9 bases separating them. Repertoires were generated with immunoSEQ multiplex PCR, while TCRdb's copy carries only in-frame clones and drops some. The sample has nearly 20,000 clones, 80% to 90% seen once; the top ten hold 16%. Comments on this clone: The antigen remains undetermined.

The V gene is TRBV10-3, the J gene TRBJ1-5, with D unclear. Sequenced material: CD4+ or CD8+ T cells sorted from blood, taken in a trial of the OX40 agonist ivuxolimab. The clonotype comes from an adult with an advanced solid tumor such as melanoma, head and neck, liver or kidney cancer. Here the CDR3 DNA reads TGTGCCATCAGTGATGAGGGTACTCAGCCCCAGCATTTT. Protein: CAISDEGTQPQHF.